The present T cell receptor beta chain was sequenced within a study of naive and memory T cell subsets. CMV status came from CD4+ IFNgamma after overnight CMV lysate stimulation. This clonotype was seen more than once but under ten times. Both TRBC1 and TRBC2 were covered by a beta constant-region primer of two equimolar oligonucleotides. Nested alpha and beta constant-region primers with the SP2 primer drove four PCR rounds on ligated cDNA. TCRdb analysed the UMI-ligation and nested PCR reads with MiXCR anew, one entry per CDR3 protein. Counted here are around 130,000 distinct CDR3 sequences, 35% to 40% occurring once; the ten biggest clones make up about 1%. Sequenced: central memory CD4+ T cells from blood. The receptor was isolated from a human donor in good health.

In DNA form, the CDR3 reads TGCAGCGGCGAAACACAGGGGGCGGGCGGGGAGCTGTTTTTT. Protein sequence: CSGETQGAGGELFF. The rearrangement uses TRBV29-1 and TRBJ2-2; 9 nucleotides match TRBD1. The V segment lost 7 bases and the J segment 7 bases; nucleotides outside the gene matches: 10. The CDR3 length is 14 residues. Germline V gene sequence: CDR1 SQVTM, CDR2 ANQGSEA.